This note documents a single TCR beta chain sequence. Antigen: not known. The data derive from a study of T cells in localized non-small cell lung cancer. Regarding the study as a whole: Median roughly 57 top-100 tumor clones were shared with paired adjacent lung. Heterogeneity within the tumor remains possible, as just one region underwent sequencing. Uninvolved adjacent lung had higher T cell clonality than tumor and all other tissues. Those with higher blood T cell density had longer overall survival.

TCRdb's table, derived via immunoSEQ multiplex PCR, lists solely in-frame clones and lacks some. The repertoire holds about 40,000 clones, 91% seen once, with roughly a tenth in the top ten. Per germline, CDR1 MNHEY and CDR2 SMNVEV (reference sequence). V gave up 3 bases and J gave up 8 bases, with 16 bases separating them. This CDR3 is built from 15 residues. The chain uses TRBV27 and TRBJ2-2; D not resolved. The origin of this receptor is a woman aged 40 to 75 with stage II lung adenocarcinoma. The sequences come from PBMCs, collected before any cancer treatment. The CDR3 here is CASSLYRAVGGELFF. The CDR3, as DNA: TGTGCCAGCAGTTTGTATAGGGCCGTGGGGGGGGAGCTGTTTTTT.